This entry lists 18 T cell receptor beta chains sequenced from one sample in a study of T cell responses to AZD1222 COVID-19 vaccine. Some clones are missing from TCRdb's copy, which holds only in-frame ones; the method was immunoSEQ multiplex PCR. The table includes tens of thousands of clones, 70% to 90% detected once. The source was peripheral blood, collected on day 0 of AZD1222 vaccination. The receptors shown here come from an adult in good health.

CDR3 residues: CASSPGLGETQYF. In DNA, the CDR3 is TGTGCCAGCAGTCCGGGACTAGGAGAGACCCAGTACTTC. The rearrangement joins TRBV12-3 or TRBV12-4 to TRBJ2-5; 8 bases are a match to TRBD2. The CDR3 consists of 13 residues. Germline trimming cut 5 bases from V and 4 bases from J; bases unmatched to any gene: 3.

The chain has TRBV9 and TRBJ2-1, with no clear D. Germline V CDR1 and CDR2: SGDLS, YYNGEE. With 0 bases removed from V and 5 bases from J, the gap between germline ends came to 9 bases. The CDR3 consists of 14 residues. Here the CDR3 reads CASSVGQLNNEQFF. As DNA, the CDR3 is TGTGCCAGCAGCGTAGGCCAGCTGAACAATGAGCAGTTCTTC.

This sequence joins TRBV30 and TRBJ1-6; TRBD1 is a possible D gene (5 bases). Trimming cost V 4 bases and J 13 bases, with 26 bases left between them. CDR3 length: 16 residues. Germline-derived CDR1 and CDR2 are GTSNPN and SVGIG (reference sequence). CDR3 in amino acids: CAWTTPAGGLGRPLHF. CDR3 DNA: TGTGCCTGGACCACCCCGGCTGGCGGCCTGGGGCGGCCCCTCCACTTT.

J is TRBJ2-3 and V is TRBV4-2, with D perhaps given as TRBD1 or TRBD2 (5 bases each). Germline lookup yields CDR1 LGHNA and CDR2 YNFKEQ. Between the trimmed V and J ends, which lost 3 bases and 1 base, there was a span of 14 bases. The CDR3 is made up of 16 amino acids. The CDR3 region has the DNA TGTGCCAGCAGCCACCCGGTGGGGGTAGGCACAGATACGCAGTATTTT. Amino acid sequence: CASSHPVGVGTDTQYF.

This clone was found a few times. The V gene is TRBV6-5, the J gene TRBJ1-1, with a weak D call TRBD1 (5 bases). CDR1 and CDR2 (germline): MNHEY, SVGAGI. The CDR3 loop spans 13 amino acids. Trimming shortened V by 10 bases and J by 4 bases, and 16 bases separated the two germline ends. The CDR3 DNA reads TGTGCCACCCATACCAGGGATAGCACTGAAGCTTTCTTT. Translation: CATHTRDSTEAFF.

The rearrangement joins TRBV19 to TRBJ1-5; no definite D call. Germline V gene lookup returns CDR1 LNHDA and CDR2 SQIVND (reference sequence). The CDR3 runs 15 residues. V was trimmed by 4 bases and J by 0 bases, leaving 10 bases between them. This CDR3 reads CASSTTDYSNQPQHF. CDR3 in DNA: TGTGCCAGTAGTACGACGGATTATAGCAATCAGCCCCAGCATTTT. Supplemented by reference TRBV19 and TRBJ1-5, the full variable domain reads DGGITQSPKYLFRKEGQNVTLSCEQNLNHDAMYWYRQDPGQGLRLIYYSQIVNDFQKGDIAEGYSVSREKKESFPLTVTSAQKNPTAFYLCASSTTDYSNQPQHFGDGTRLSIL.

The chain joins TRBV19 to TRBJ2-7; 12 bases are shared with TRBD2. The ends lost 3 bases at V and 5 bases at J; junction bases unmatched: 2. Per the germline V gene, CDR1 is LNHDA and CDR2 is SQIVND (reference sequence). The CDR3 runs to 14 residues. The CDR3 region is CASSIGLAGHEQYF. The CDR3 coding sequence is TGTGCCAGTAGTATTGGACTAGCGGGACACGAGCAGTACTTC.

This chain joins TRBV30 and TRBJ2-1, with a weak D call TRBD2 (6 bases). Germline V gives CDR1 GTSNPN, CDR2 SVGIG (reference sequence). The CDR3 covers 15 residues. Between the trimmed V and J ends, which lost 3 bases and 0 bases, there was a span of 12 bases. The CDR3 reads CAWSPAGYSYNEQFF. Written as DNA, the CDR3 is TGTGCCTGGAGCCCCGCGGGGTACTCCTACAATGAGCAGTTCTTC.

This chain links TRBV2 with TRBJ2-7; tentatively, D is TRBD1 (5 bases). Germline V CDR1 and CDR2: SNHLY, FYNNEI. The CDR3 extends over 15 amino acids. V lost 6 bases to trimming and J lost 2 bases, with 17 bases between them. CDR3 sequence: CASSPIDSLTYEQYF. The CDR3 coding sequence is TGTGCCAGCAGCCCGATTGACAGTCTAACCTACGAGCAGTACTTC.

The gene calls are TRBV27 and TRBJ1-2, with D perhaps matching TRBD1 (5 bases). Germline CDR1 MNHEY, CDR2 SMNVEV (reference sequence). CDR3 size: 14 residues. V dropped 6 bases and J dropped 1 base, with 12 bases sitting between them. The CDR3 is CASRTDGHNYGYTF. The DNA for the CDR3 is TGTGCCAGCAGAACGGACGGACATAACTATGGCTACACCTTC.

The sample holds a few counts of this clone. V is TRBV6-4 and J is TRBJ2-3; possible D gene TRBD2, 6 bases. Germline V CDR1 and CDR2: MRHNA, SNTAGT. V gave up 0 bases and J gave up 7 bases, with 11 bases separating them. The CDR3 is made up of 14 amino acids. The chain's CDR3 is CASSDSGGANTQYF. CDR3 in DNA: TGTGCCAGCAGTGACTCGGGGGGAGCAAATACGCAGTATTTT.

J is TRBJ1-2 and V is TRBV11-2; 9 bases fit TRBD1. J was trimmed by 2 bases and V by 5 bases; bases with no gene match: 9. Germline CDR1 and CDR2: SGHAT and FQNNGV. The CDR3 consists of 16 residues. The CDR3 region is CASSTPGTGHNYGYTF. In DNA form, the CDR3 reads TGTGCCAGCAGCACCCCCGGGACAGGGCACAACTATGGCTACACCTTC.

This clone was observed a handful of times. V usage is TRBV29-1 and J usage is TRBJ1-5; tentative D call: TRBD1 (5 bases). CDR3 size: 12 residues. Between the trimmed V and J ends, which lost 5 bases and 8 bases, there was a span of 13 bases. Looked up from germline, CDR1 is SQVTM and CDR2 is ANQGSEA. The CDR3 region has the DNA TGCAGCGTTCGTAGGGGTAAGGAGCCCCAGCATTTT. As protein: CSVRRGKEPQHF. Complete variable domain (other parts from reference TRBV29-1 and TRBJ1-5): SAVISQKPSRDICQRGTSLTIQCQVDSQVTMMFWYRQQPGQSLTLIATANQGSEATYESGFVIDKFPISRPNLTFSTLTVSNMSPEDSSIYLCSVRRGKEPQHFGDGTRLSIL.

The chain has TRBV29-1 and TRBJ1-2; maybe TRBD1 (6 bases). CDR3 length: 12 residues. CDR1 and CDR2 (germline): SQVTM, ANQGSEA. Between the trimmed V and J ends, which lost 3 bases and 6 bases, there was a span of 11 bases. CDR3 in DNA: TGCAGCGTTGAGGTGAGGGGGGATGGCTACACCTTC. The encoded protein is CSVEVRGDGYTF.

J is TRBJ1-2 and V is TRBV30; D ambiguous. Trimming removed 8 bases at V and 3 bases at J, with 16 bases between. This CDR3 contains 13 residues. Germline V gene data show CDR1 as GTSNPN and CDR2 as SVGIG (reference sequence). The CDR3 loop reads CARKKQRDYGYTF. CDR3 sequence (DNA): TGTGCCAGGAAAAAACAGCGAGACTATGGCTACACCTTC.

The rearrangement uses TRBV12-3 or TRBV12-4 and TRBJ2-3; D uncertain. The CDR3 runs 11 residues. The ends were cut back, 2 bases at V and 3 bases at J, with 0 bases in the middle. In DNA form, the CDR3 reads TGTGCCAGCAGTTTAACAGATACGCAGTATTTT. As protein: CASSLTDTQYF.

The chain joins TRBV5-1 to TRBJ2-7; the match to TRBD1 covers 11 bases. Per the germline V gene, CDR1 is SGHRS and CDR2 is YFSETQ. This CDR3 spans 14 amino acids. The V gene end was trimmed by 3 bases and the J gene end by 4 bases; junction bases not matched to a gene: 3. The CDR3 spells CASSSGQGGYEQYF. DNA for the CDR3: TGCGCCAGCAGCTCGGGACAGGGGGGGTACGAGCAGTACTTC.

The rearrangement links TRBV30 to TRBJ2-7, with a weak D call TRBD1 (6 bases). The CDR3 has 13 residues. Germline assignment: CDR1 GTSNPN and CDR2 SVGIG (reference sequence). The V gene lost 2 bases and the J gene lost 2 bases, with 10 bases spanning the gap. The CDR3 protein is CAWSFGQTYEQYF. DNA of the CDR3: TGTGCCTGGAGTTTCGGACAGACCTACGAGCAGTACTTC.